This passage covers 28 T cell receptor beta chains from one sample sequenced in a study of blood T cell repertoires in COVID-19 (dated by TCRdb to 2020 to 2021). The library was prepared using the immunoSEQ multiplex PCR assay. Held by TCRdb, this immuneACCESS table contains in-frame sequences only and omits some clones. Under half of the omission traces to an unresolved V gene where checked; the cause of the rest is unknown. The sample yields 45,000 to 50,000 clones; 86% were counted once. The top ten hold around a tenth of the sample. The specimen sequenced was peripheral blood. Receptors were obtained from a human donor in a cohort sampled during active COVID-19.

The chain joins TRBV6-4 to TRBJ1-2, with TRBD1 matching 11 bases. The germline V gene has CDR1 MRHNA and CDR2 SNTAGT. The CDR3 totals 15 residues. Losses at the gene ends were 0 bases for V and 4 bases for J; bases not matched to a gene: 1. The CDR3 spells CASSDSGTGGYGYTF. CDR3 nucleotide sequence: TGTGCCAGCAGTGACTCCGGGACAGGGGGCTATGGCTACACCTTC.

This clone was detected only once. This chain links TRBV18 with TRBJ2-1; 7 bases are a match to TRBD1. Trimming at V came to 4 bases and at J to 4 bases, leaving 4 bases not matched to a gene. The CDR3 covers 14 residues. The germline CDR1 and CDR2 sequences are KGHSH and LQKENI. CDR3 in amino acids: CASSLQTGYNEQFF. As DNA, the CDR3 is TGTGCCAGCTCACTACAGACAGGGTACAATGAGCAGTTCTTC.

The V and J genes are TRBV15 and TRBJ1-3, with no clear D. The length of the CDR3 is 16 residues. Trimming left V 0 bases short and J 4 bases short, with 13 bases between. Germline CDR1 LNHNV, CDR2 YYDKDF (reference sequence). The CDR3 DNA follows: TGTGCCACCAGCAGAGATGCCAGAAAATTAGGAAACACCATATATTTT. Protein: CATSRDARKLGNTIYF.

The chain recombines TRBV14 with TRBJ2-4; the D gene is possibly TRBD1 (5 bases). V shed 0 bases and J shed 6 bases, with 12 bases lying between them. The CDR3 runs to 15 residues. The germline V gene has CDR1 SGHDN and CDR2 FVKESK. This CDR3 reads CASSQEAGRGNIQYF. CDR3 nucleotides: TGTGCCAGCAGCCAAGAGGCAGGGCGAGGAAACATTCAGTACTTC. The complete variable domain, with remaining parts taken from reference TRBV14 and TRBJ2-4, reads EAGVTQFPSHSVIEKGQTVTLRCDPISGHDNLYWYRRVMGKEIKFLLHFVKESKQDESGMPNNRFLAERTGGTYSTLKVQPAELEDSGVYFCASSQEAGRGNIQYFGAGTRLSVL.

The rearrangement links TRBV2 to TRBJ2-3; possibly TRBD2 for D (5 bases). The CDR3 spans 14 residues. V was cut by 7 bases and J by 4 bases, with 15 bases left in between. Germline V gene data show CDR1 as SNHLY and CDR2 as FYNNEI. CDR3 DNA: TGTGCCAGCACGATATACGGGGTGTCAGATACGCAGTATTTT. Amino acid sequence: CASTIYGVSDTQYF.

This clone appeared a single time. J is TRBJ1-6 and V is TRBV4-2; TRBD1 aligns across 7 bases. CDR3 size: 16 residues. V shed 0 bases and J 8 bases; nucleotides not matched to a gene: 7. Germline-derived CDR1 and CDR2 are LGHNA and YNFKEQ. The CDR3 bases are TGTGCCAGCAGCCAAGACCCAGGGACAGCTGATTCACCCCTCCACTTT. It codes for CASSQDPGTADSPLHF.

This rearrangement joins TRBV6-6 to TRBJ1-3, with D hard to call. Trimming took 2 bases from V and 1 from J, leaving 12 bases between them. CDR3 length: 16 amino acids. Looked up from germline, CDR1 is MNHNY and CDR2 is SVGAGI (reference sequence). DNA for the CDR3: TGTGCCAGCAGTTACGACGGGAACCTTTCTGGAAACACCATATATTTT. This gives the protein CASSYDGNLSGNTIYF.

This chain links TRBV5-4 with TRBJ1-4; no firm D call. CDR3 length: 11 amino acids. CDR1 SGHNT and CDR2 YYREEE come from the germline V gene (reference sequence). The germline V and J ends were trimmed by 3 bases and 11 bases, with 8 bases remaining between them. CDR3 residues: CASSWGGKLFF. CDR3 nucleotide sequence: TGTGCCAGCAGCTGGGGAGGGAAACTGTTTTTT. The full variable domain, with the rest looked up from reference TRBV5-4 and TRBJ1-4, is ETGVTQSPTHLIKTRGQQVTLRCSSQSGHNTVSWYQQALGQGPQFIFQYYREEENGRGNFPPRFSGLQFPNYSSELNVNALELDDSALYLCASSWGGKLFFGSGTQLSVL.

J is TRBJ1-3 and V is TRBV7-2; 8 bases map to TRBD1. In germline, CDR1 is SGHTA, CDR2 FQGNSA. There are 16 residues in the CDR3. V shed 1 base and J 5 bases; nucleotides not matched to a gene: 7. CDR3 sequence (DNA): TGTGCCAGCAGCTTAGGGGCAGGGGGCAGAAGAAACACCATATATTTT. Translating it yields CASSLGAGGRRNTIYF.

V gene TRBV19 combines with J gene TRBJ2-6, with 10 nucleotides matching TRBD1. The junction had 6 bases not matched to a gene; V was cut back by 4 bases and J by 0 bases. Germline CDR1 and CDR2: LNHDA and SQIVND (reference sequence). The CDR3 length is 18 residues. The CDR3 region has the DNA TGTGCCAGTAGTACCCCGGGACAGGGGTCCTCTGGGGCCAACGTCCTGACTTTC. The encoded protein is CASSTPGQGSSGANVLTF.

This chain uses TRBV7-6 with TRBJ2-3; 11 positions agree with TRBD2. V was pared by 5 bases and J by 1 base, with 8 bases of the junction left unmatched. The CDR3 is 17 residues long. From germline, CDR1 is SGHVS and CDR2 FNYEAQ. In nucleotides, the CDR3 is TGTGCCAGCAGCGGAGTAGCGGGGGGGCAGGGCACAGATACGCAGTATTTT. Translated: CASSGVAGGQGTDTQYF. Combining the CDR3 with reference TRBV7-6 and TRBJ2-3 gives the whole variable domain GAGVSQSPRYKVTKRGQDVALRCDPISGHVSLYWYRQALGQGPEFLTYFNYEAQQDKSGLPNDRFSAERPEGSISTLTIQRTEQRDSAMYRCASSGVAGGQGTDTQYFGPGTRLTVL.

The CDR3 reads CASSSSHRSLRQETQYF. DNA for the CDR3: TGTGCCAGCAGTTCCTCTCACAGGTCCTTGCGCCAAGAGACCCAGTACTTC. The chain joins TRBV28 to TRBJ2-5; a weak D match, TRBD1 (5 bases). V lost 4 bases to trimming and J lost 1 base, with 19 bases between them. Germline V gives CDR1 MDHEN, CDR2 SYDVKM. The CDR3 covers 17 residues.

The chain employs TRBV7-2 and TRBJ1-4; TRBD1 is a possible D gene (5 bases). Trimming took off 5 bases at V and 4 bases at J, with 11 bases between the two ends. The CDR3 is 14 amino acids. From germline, CDR1 is SGHTA and CDR2 FQGNSA. The CDR3 reads CASSLAGVNEKLFF. The CDR3 DNA is TGTGCCAGCAGCCTGGCGGGGGTTAATGAAAAACTGTTTTTT.

V usage is TRBV7-8 and J usage is TRBJ2-5, with 10 bases aligning to TRBD2. With 0 bases clipped from V and 1 base from J, the junction kept 2 bases outside the gene matches. This CDR3 has 16 amino acids. Germline V gene lookup returns CDR1 SGHVS and CDR2 FQNEAQ. This chain's CDR3 is CASSLASGGSQETQYF. The CDR3 coding sequence is TGTGCCAGCAGCTTAGCTAGCGGGGGGTCCCAAGAGACCCAGTACTTC.

The V call is TRBV6-4, the J call TRBJ1-2; 11 bases line up with TRBD1. The CDR3 loop spans 15 amino acids. The V and J ends lost 4 bases and 8 bases, in that order; junction bases with no gene match: 9. CDR1 is MRHNA and CDR2 is SNTAGT in the germline V gene. The CDR3 spells CASSVDRGRGRGYTF. Written as DNA, the CDR3 is TGTGCCAGCAGTGTGGACAGGGGGCGTGGTAGGGGCTACACCTTC.

V and J are TRBV4-1 and TRBJ1-6; maybe TRBD1 (5 bases). The CDR3 has 13 residues. V was trimmed by 0 bases and J by 11 bases, leaving 8 bases between them. Germline CDR1 is MGHRA and CDR2 is YSYEKL. In nucleotides, the CDR3 is TGCGCCAGCAGCCAAGAGGAGGGGACACCCCTCCACTTT. Its translation is CASSQEEGTPLHF.

The genes are TRBV5-5 and TRBJ1-5, with D perhaps matching TRBD1 (6 bases). Looked up from germline, CDR1 is SGHKS and CDR2 is YYEKEE (reference sequence). V dropped 0 bases and J dropped 8 bases, with 15 bases sitting between them. The CDR3 contains 15 residues. CDR3: CASSLGGTPGEPQHF. The DNA of the CDR3 is TGTGCCAGCAGCTTGGGGGGGACACCTGGTGAGCCCCAGCATTTT.

V usage is TRBV6-6 and J usage is TRBJ2-3; 7 bases line up with TRBD2. Germline trimming cut 7 bases from V and 5 bases from J; bases unmatched to any gene: 9. Germline V gives CDR1 MNHNY, CDR2 SVGAGI (reference sequence). This CDR3 has 14 amino acids. The chain's CDR3 is CASTQWEGLDTQYF. In nucleotides, the CDR3 is TGTGCCAGCACCCAGTGGGAGGGGTTAGATACGCAGTATTTT.

The chain employs TRBV28 and TRBJ1-4; 9 bases match TRBD1. Germline V gene lookup returns CDR1 MDHEN and CDR2 SYDVKM. This CDR3 has 15 residues. The junction had 8 bases not matched to a gene; V was cut back by 6 bases and J by 6 bases. The CDR3 DNA reads TGTGCCAGCAGGACCGGGGGGACAGGGCATGAAAAACTGTTTTTT. Translated, it gives CASRTGGTGHEKLFF. Full variable domain (remainder filled in from reference TRBV28 and TRBJ1-4): DVKVTQSSRYLVKRTGEKVFLECVQDMDHENMFWYRQDPGLGLRLIYFSYDVKMKEKGDIPEGYSVSREKKERFSLILESASTNQTSMYLCASRTGGTGHEKLFFGSGTQLSVL.

Sample share makes this clone medium-sized (0.01 to 0.1%). The chain has TRBV28 and TRBJ2-7, with 9 bases fitting TRBD2. V trimming: 2 bases; J trimming: 2 bases; junction bases outside the gene matches: 4. The CDR3 runs 15 residues. Germline V gene lookup returns CDR1 MDHEN and CDR2 SYDVKM. CDR3 sequence: CASSLGAGGTYEQYF. CDR3 DNA sequence: TGTGCCAGCAGTTTAGGAGCGGGGGGTACCTACGAGCAGTACTTC.

For this clone: Its ends do not fully match the called genes, so a read error is possible. The chain employs TRBV3-1 (or the pseudogene TRBV3-2) and TRBJ2-5; perhaps TRBD1 as D (6 bases). CDR1 and CDR2 from the germline V gene are LGHDT and YNNKEL (reference sequence). The CDR3 has 16 residues. CDR3: CAGSLSFSGDKETQYF. CDR3 nucleotides: TGTGCCGGCAGCCTGTCGTTTAGTGGGGACAAAGAGACCCAGTACTTC.

V gene TRBV5-5 combines with J gene TRBJ2-1; perhaps TRBD1 as D (6 bases). CDR1 is SGHKS, CDR2 YYEKEE, per germline (reference sequence). There are 14 residues in the CDR3. V was trimmed by 2 bases and J by 6 bases, leaving 12 bases between them. The CDR3 region has the DNA TGTGCCAGCAGCTTAGCAACAGGGCCCAATGAGCAGTTCTTC. This sequence encodes CASSLATGPNEQFF.

This sequence joins TRBV5-1 and TRBJ2-4, with 8 bases fitting TRBD1. The CDR3 is 14 amino acids. V was pared by 4 bases and J by 8 bases, with 8 bases of the junction left unmatched. Germline assignment: CDR1 SGHRS and CDR2 YFSETQ. The CDR3 here is CASSPGGFMDIQYF. The DNA of the CDR3 is TGCGCCAGCAGCCCAGGGGGCTTTATGGACATTCAGTACTTC.

This clone was picked up one time. The chain links TRBV19 to TRBJ2-7; possibly TRBD2 for D (5 bases). The germline V gene encodes CDR1 LNHDA and CDR2 SQIVND (reference sequence). The V gene lost 5 bases and the J gene lost 4 bases, with 15 bases spanning the gap. This CDR3 has 14 residues. CDR3 coding DNA: TGTGCCAGTAGTGTCCAGCCGGGGTCGTACGAGCAGTACTTC. Protein: CASSVQPGSYEQYF.

This clone was counted between two and nine times. The chain combines TRBV6-6 with TRBJ2-7, with D tentatively TRBD1 (6 bases). V was shortened by 6 bases and J by 3 bases, with 12 bases between the two germline ends. CDR3 size: 13 residues. Germline V gene sequence: CDR1 MNHNY, CDR2 SVGAGI (reference sequence). CDR3 coding DNA: TGTGCCAGCAGACAGGGCGATTTCTACGAGCAGTACTTC. Amino acid sequence: CASRQGDFYEQYF.

The chain joins TRBV19 to TRBJ2-7, with D tentatively TRBD1 (7 bases). Germline V gene lookup returns CDR1 LNHDA and CDR2 SQIVND (reference sequence). The V and J ends lost 6 bases and 1 base respectively, with 19 bases between them. This CDR3 region has 16 residues. CDR3 nucleotides: TGTGCCAGTAGCCCCGAGACAGGGAGGATATCCTACGAGCAGTACTTC. Its translation is CASSPETGRISYEQYF.

The chain employs TRBV5-1 and TRBJ2-1, with D possibly being TRBD2 (6 bases). In germline, CDR1 is SGHRS, CDR2 YFSETQ. CDR3 length: 14 amino acids. Trimming took 0 bases from V and 7 from J, leaving 11 bases between them. This CDR3 reads CASSLVGAGNEQFF. Here the CDR3 DNA reads TGCGCCAGCAGCTTGGTTGGGGCGGGGAATGAGCAGTTCTTC.

This clone was counted only a few times. The J gene is TRBJ2-1, the V gene TRBV24-1, with 8 bases identical to TRBD2. V lost 1 base to trimming and J lost 4 bases; unmatched junction nucleotides: 8. Per germline, CDR1 KGHDR and CDR2 SFDVKD. The CDR3 is made up of 17 amino acids. For the CDR3, the DNA is TGTGCCACCAGTGATTTTAAAAGCGGGGGAGCATACAATGAGCAGTTCTTC. Translated, it gives CATSDFKSGGAYNEQFF.